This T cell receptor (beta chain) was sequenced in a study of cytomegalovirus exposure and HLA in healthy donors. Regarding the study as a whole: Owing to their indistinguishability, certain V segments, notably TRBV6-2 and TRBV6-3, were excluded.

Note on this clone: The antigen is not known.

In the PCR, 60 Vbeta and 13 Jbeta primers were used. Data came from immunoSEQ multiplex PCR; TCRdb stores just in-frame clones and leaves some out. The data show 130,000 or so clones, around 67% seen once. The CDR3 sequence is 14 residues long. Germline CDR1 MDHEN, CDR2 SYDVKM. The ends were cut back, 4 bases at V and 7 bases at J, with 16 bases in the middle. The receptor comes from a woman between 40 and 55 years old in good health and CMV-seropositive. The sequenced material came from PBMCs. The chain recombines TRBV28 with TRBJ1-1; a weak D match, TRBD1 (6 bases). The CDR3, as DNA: TGTGCCAGCAGTTATTTACAGGGAACCGGTGAAGCTTTCTTT. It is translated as CASSYLQGTGEAFF.